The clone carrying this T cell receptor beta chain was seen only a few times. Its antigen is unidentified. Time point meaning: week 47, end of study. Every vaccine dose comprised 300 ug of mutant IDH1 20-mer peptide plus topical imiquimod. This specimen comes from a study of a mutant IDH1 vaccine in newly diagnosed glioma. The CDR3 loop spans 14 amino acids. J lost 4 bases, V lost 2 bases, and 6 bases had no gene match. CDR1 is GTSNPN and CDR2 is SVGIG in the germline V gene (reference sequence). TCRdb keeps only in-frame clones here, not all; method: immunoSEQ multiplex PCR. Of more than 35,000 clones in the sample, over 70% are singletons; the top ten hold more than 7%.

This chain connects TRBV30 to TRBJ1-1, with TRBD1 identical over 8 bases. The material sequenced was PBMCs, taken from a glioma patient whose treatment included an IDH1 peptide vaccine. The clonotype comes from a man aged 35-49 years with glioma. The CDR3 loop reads CAWSPRQGSTEAFF. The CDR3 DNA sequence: TGTGCCTGGAGTCCCCGACAGGGGAGCACTGAAGCTTTCTTT.